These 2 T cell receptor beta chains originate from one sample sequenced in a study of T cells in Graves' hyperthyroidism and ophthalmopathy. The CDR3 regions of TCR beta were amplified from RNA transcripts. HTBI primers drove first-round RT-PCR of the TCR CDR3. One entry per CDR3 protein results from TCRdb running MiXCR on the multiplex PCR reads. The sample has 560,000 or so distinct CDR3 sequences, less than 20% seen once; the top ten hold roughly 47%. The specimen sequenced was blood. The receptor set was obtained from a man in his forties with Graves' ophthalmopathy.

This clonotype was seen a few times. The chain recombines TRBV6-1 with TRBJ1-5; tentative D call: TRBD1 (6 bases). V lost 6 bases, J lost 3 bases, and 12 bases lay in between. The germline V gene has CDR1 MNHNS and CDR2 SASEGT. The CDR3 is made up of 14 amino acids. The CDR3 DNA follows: TGTGCCAGCAGATCTCGGACAGCCAATCAGCCCCAGCATTTT. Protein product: CASRSRTANQPQHF.

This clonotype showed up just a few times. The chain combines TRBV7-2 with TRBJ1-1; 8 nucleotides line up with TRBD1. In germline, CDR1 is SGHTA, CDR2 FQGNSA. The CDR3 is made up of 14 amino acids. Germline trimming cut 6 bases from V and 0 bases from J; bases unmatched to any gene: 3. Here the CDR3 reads CASRRTGMNTEAFF. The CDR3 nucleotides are TGTGCCAGCAGGCGGACAGGGATGAACACTGAAGCTTTCTTT.